This is a list of T cell receptor beta chains from one sample in a study of PD-1 blockade in classical Hodgkin lymphoma. This table comes from immunoSEQ multiplex PCR, and its TCRdb copy is limited to in-frame clones, with some not included. The profile shows approximately 110,000 clones, roughly 90% of them singletons. Sequenced here: peripheral blood mononuclear cells (PBMCs), sampled before the fourth cycle of nivolumab. The receptors were gathered from a human donor with classical Hodgkin lymphoma. The CDR3 runs from the conserved cysteine through the conserved F or W. Fields, in order: CDR3 length, V gene, clone size, J gene, D gene, CDR3 DNA, CDR3 protein. The D gene is left open where the match is weak. Size values are once, few and many counts, or a class for expanded clones, and some rows have none.

>14|TRBV29-1|NA|TRBJ2-2|NA
TGCAGCGCCAAAGGACAGCTAAACACCGGGGAGCTGTTTTTT
CSAKGQLNTGELFF
>15|TRBV7-9|NA|TRBJ1-4|NA
TGTGCCAGCAGCCCGACCGGAGGGTCAGATGAAAAACTGTTTTTT
CASSPTGGSDEKLFF
>16|TRBV11-2|NA|TRBJ2-1|TRBD2
TGTGCCAGCAGCGGTCCCGGGACTAGCGGCTACAATGAGCAGTTCTTC
CASSGPGTSGYNEQFF
>16|TRBV6-1|NA|TRBJ1-1|NA
TGTGCCAGCAGTGGTACCGGGAAACAGGGATTCCGAGAAGCTTTCTTT
CASSGTGKQGFREAFF
>14|TRBV30|NA|TRBJ2-7|TRBD1
TGTGCCTGGAGTATCGGGACAGGCCCCTACGAGCAGTACTTC
CAWSIGTGPYEQYF
>15|TRBV7-9|NA|TRBJ2-7|NA
TGTGCCAGCAGCTTAGTAGGGCAGGGGCGCGACGAGCAGTACTTC
CASSLVGQGRDEQYF
>14|TRBV2|few|TRBJ1-2|NA
TGTGCCAGCAGTATTGACAGGACTGGCTATGGCTACACCTTC
CASSIDRTGYGYTF
>16|TRBV4-2|NA|TRBJ2-7|TRBD1
TGTGCCAGCAGCCAGGCACCGGGACAGGGGAACTACGAGCAGTACTTC
CASSQAPGQGNYEQYF
>15|TRBV7-9|few|TRBJ2-7|NA
TGTGCCAGCAGCTTAGTAAGGGGGACGATCTACGAGCAGTACTTC
CASSLVRGTIYEQYF
>13|TRBV19|NA|TRBJ2-3|NA
TGTGCCACTCGGACTACCCGCACAGATACGCAGTATTTT
CATRTTRTDTQYF
>14|TRBV13|once|TRBJ2-7|TRBD1
TGTGCCAGCGGCAACAGGGGCTACTCCTACGAGCAGTACTTC
CASGNRGYSYEQYF
>17|TRBV28|NA|TRBJ1-1|TRBD1
TGTGCCAGCAGTTCGAGACCGACGACAGGGGGCCACACTGAAGCTTTCTTT
CASSSRPTTGGHTEAFF
>15|TRBV5-4|NA|TRBJ2-7|TRBD2
TGTGCCAGCAGCTTCACACTAGCGGGAGGAGGGGAGCAGTACTTC
CASSFTLAGGGEQYF
>13|TRBV6-1|NA|TRBJ2-1|NA
TGTGCCAGCACGAGGGCCGCGGTCAATGAGCAGTTCTTC
CASTRAAVNEQFF
>15|TRBV6-1|NA|TRBJ1-1|TRBD1
TGTGCCAGTATACCACTAGACAGGGGAAGGACTGAAGCTTTCTTT
CASIPLDRGRTEAFF
>16|TRBV14|NA|TRBJ2-5|TRBD1
TGTGCCAGCAGCCAAGATCCGGGACAGCGCCAAGAGACCCAGTACTTC
CASSQDPGQRQETQYF
>16|TRBV7-2|NA|TRBJ2-1|TRBD2
TGTGCCAGCAGCTTAGTTCTAGCGGGAGTAGGAAATGAGCAGTTCTTC
CASSLVLAGVGNEQFF
>15|TRBV2|NA|TRBJ2-4|NA
TGTGCCAGCGCTCTAGCAAGAGGAGCCAAAAACATTCAGTACTTC
CASALARGAKNIQYF
>14|TRBV15|NA|TRBJ2-2|NA
TGTGCCACCAGCAGAGATTACGGGCCCGGGGAGCTGTTTTTT
CATSRDYGPGELFF
>16|TRBV7-6|NA|TRBJ1-1|NA
TGTGCCAGCAGCCCCAGGGGACTCCAGGTGAACACTGAAGCTTTCTTT
CASSPRGLQVNTEAFF
>15|TRBV15|few|TRBJ2-7|NA
TGTGCCACCAGCAGTATAGGGGGAACAATCAAGGAGCAGTACTTC
CATSSIGGTIKEQYF
>17|TRBV11-2|NA|TRBJ1-2|TRBD1
TGTGCCAGCAGCTTAGGGACAGGGGGTATAGCTAACTATGGCTACACCTTC
CASSLGTGGIANYGYTF
>13|TRBV6-5|NA|TRBJ2-1|NA
TGTGCCAGCAGTCCCCCGACCGGGAATGAGCAGTTCTTC
CASSPPTGNEQFF
>13|TRBV30|few|TRBJ1-1|TRBD1
TGTGCCTGGAGGGGACAGGGGTACACTGAAGCTTTCTTT
CAWRGQGYTEAFF
>18|TRBV5-5|NA|TRBJ1-2|TRBD1
TGTGCCAGCAGCTCTCCCGAGGGACAGGGAGTTTGGGGCTATGGCTACACCTTC
CASSSPEGQGVWGYGYTF
>15|TRBV5-1|few|TRBJ1-1|TRBD1
TGCGCCAGCAGCTTTGGGGACAGGTTCGACACTGAAGCTTTCTTT
CASSFGDRFDTEAFF
>14|TRBV6-6|NA|TRBJ2-1|NA
TGTGCCAGCAGTTACTTAAGCTCCTACAATGAGCAGTTCTTC
CASSYLSSYNEQFF
>15|TRBV6-5|NA|TRBJ2-1|NA
TGTGCCAGCAGTCCCTCCTCAGGCCCTTACAATGAGCAGTTCTTC
CASSPSSGPYNEQFF
>13|TRBV10-2|NA|TRBJ2-7|NA
TGCGCCATTTCTGGGGCCGACCTCTACGAGCAGTACTTC
CAISGADLYEQYF
>14|TRBV11-2|NA|TRBJ2-5|TRBD1
TGTGCCAGCAGCACCGGGACAGAACAAGAGACCCAGTACTTC
CASSTGTEQETQYF
>16|TRBV4-1|NA|TRBJ2-1|TRBD2
TGCGCCAGCAGCCAAGTCTCGGGGGGAATCTACAATGAGCAGTTCTTC
CASSQVSGGIYNEQFF
>14|TRBV30|NA|TRBJ1-2|NA
TGTGCCTGGAGTGGACTTCTAGGGGACCACTTCTACACCTTC
CAWSGLLGDHFYTF
>15|TRBV5-1|NA|TRBJ2-1|TRBD2
TGCGCCAGCAGCTTGATCCTAGCGGAAACCAATGAGCAGTTCTTC
CASSLILAETNEQFF
>15|TRBV10-2|NA|TRBJ2-1|TRBD2
TGCGCCAGCAGTGAGGGTACTAGCGGGGGGCGGGGGCAGTTCTTC
CASSEGTSGGRGQFF
>14|TRBV21-1|once|TRBJ2-7|NA
TGTGCCAGCAGCAAAGCGGGGGGGTCCTACGAGCAGTACTTC
CASSKAGGSYEQYF
>16|TRBV27|NA|TRBJ2-2|NA
TGTGCCAGCACCTCTCGCGCAGCTTCGAACACCGGGGAGCTGTTTTTT
CASTSRAASNTGELFF
>15|TRBV5-4|NA|TRBJ2-1|NA
TGTGCCAGCAGCTTGAGAGACCAGCTCTACAATGAGCAGTTCTTC
CASSLRDQLYNEQFF
>13|TRBV25-1|NA|TRBJ1-2|NA
TGTGCCAGCAGTTACGGATACCCGGCTGGCTACACCTTC
CASSYGYPAGYTF
>16|TRBV13|NA|TRBJ2-1|TRBD2
TGTGCCAGCAGCTTAGACGCCGGGAGGGCCGGGAATGAGCAGTTCTTC
CASSLDAGRAGNEQFF
>14|TRBV18|NA|TRBJ1-4|NA
TGTGCCAGCTCCCAGGAAGGGGTAGTCGAAAAACTGTTTTTT
CASSQEGVVEKLFF
>13|TRBV7-2|NA|TRBJ1-1|NA
TGTGCCAGCAGCCGCGGGCTGAACACTGAAGCTTTCTTT
CASSRGLNTEAFF
>12|TRBV7-6|NA|TRBJ2-1|TRBD2
TGTGCCAGCAGCCAGACTAGCGGGATTCAGTTCTTC
CASSQTSGIQFF
>12|TRBV5-8|NA|TRBJ2-1|NA
TGTGCCAGCAGCCCTGGGGGTCATGAGCAGTTCTTC
CASSPGGHEQFF
>16|TRBV19|NA|TRBJ1-3|TRBD1
TGTGCCAGTAGTCCACGACAGGGGGCCGCCGGAAACACCATATATTTT
CASSPRQGAAGNTIYF
>15|TRBV9|NA|TRBJ2-1|TRBD1
TGTGCCAGCAGCGTAGGGGGGACAGGGAACAATGAGCAGTTCTTC
CASSVGGTGNNEQFF
>15|TRBV29-1|NA|TRBJ2-7|NA
TGCAGCGTTGAATGGCGGACCCCCTTTTCCTACGAGCAGTACTTC
CSVEWRTPFSYEQYF
>17|TRBV27|NA|TRBJ2-7|TRBD2
TGTGCCAGCAGTTTAAGCAGACTAGCGGGTAACTCCTACGAGCAGTACTTC
CASSLSRLAGNSYEQYF
>14|TRBV19|NA|TRBJ2-7|NA
TGTGCCAGTAGTAAGGTCGGGAACTCCTACGAGCAGTACTTC
CASSKVGNSYEQYF
>15|TRBV4-1|NA|TRBJ2-7|TRBD2
TGCGCCAGCAGCCGCGGGACTAGCGGAACCTACGAGCAGTACTTC
CASSRGTSGTYEQYF
>16|TRBV18|NA|TRBJ2-3|TRBD2
TGTGCCAGCTCACCGGGGACTAGCGGGAACACAGATACGCAGTATTTT
CASSPGTSGNTDTQYF
>15|TRBV28|NA|TRBJ2-7|TRBD2
TGTGCCAGCAGTCCCGGGGGGGTAGCGGGATACGAGCAGTACTTC
CASSPGGVAGYEQYF
>13|TRBV28|NA|TRBJ1-1|NA
TGTGCCAGCAGTTCCCCAGGGTTTCCTGAAGCTTTCTTT
CASSSPGFPEAFF
>15|TRBV6-5|NA|TRBJ1-5|TRBD1
TGTGCCAGCAGTTACCCCGGACAGGGGAATCAGCCCCAGCATTTT
CASSYPGQGNQPQHF
>19|TRBV21-1|NA|TRBJ2-7|NA
TGTGCCAGCAGCAAAGCTGGGACTAGCGGAGGTGGGAGCTCCTACGAGCAGTACTTC
CASSKAGTSGGGSSYEQYF
>15|TRBV30|NA|TRBJ2-5|TRBD2
TGTGCCTGGAGTGCCTCTAGCGGGGTCGCGGAGACCCAGTACTTC
CAWSASSGVAETQYF